Here is one T cell receptor beta chain with its context. Its cognate antigen has yet to be identified. Per-base quality was not reported, and no clone a single base away is much larger than it. The data were taken from a study of T cell changes during pregnancy in multiple sclerosis (dated by TCRdb to between 2017 and 2020). Looking at the study overall: In women with multiple sclerosis, the researchers looked at how the T cell repertoire shifted as pregnancy progressed.

The cysteine opens and the phenylalanine closes a CDR3 of 11 amino acids. Just CDR3 DNA is preserved here, 33 bases in frame from base 1. Looking up the germline V gene yields CDR1 SNHLY and CDR2 FYNNEI. V is clipped by 3 bases and J by 11 bases, and the sequence between their germline boundaries is 11 bases long. The method was the immunoSEQ multiplex PCR assay. The clones in this table, taken by TCRdb from immuneACCESS, are in-frame only. Not every clone is retained; where verified, under half of the shortfall comes from an unresolved V gene, and the cause of the rest is unknown. The sample profile shows 50,000 or so clones; just over 90% of them were found once. The leading ten clones occupy 1.5% to 2% of the sample.

The V and J segments used are TRBV2 and TRBJ2-7; TRBD1 could be the D gene, as 5 bases match. This receptor was identified in a female donor with multiple sclerosis, enrolled in a pregnancy study. The sample here was peripheral blood, taken in the second trimester of pregnancy. Here is the DNA: TGTGCCAGCAGTGAGGGGCGAAGGAAGTACTTC. Translated, it reads CASSEGRRKYF.